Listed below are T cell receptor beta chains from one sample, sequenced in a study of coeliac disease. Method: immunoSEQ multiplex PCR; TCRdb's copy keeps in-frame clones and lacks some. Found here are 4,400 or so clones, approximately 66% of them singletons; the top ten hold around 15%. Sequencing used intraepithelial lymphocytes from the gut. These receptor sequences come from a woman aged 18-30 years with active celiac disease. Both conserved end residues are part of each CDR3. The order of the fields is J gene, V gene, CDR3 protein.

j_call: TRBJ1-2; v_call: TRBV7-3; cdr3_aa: CASSLEGVARGYYGYTF
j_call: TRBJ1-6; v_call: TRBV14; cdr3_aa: CASSERQGWNSPLHF
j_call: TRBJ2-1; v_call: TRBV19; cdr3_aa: CASSVTLVNEQFF
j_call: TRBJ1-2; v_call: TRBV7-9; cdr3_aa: CASQWGGRSYAGYTF
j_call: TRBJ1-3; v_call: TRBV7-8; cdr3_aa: CASSPQGGGNTIYF
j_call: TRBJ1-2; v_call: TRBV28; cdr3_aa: CASSFFGNPNYGYTF
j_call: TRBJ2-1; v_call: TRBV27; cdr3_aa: CASSFQIPPYNEQFF
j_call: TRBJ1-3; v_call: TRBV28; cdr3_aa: CASSRLLEVNTIYF
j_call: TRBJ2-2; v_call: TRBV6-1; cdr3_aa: CASKSRTGRTGELFF
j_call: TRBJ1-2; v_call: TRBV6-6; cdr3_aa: CASTQRPREGYTF
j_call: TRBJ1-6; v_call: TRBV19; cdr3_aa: CASSIISESRHVTSPLHF
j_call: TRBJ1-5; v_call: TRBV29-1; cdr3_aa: CSVIWDTTFNQPQHF
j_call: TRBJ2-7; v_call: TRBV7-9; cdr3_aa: CASSLGGRYEQYF
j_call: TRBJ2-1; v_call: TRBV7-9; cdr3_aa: CASSPYGKGQYNEQFF
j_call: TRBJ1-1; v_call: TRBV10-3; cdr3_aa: CAIMSSRQGNTEAFF
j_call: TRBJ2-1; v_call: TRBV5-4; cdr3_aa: CASSLLQLGGRHNEQFF
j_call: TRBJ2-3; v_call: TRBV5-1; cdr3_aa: CASSRGQSTDTQYF
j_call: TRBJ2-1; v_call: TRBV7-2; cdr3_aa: CASSFDRDSKSSYNEQFF